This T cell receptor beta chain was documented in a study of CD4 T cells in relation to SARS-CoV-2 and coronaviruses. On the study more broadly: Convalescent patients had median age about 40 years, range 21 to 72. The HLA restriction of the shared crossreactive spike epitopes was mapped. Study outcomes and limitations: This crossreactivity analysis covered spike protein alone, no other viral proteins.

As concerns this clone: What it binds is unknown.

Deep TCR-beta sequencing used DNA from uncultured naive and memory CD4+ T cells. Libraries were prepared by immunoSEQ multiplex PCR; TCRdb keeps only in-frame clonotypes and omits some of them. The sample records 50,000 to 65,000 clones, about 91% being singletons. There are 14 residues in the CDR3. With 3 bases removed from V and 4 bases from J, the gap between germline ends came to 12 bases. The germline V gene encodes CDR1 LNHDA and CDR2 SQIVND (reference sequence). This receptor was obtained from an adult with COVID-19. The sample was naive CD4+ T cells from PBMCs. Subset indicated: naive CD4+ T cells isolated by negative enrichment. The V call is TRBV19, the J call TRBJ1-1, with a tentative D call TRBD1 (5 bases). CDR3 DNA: TGTGCCAGTAGTATGACAGCCCAGTCCACTGAAGCTTTCTTT. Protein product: CASSMTAQSTEAFF.